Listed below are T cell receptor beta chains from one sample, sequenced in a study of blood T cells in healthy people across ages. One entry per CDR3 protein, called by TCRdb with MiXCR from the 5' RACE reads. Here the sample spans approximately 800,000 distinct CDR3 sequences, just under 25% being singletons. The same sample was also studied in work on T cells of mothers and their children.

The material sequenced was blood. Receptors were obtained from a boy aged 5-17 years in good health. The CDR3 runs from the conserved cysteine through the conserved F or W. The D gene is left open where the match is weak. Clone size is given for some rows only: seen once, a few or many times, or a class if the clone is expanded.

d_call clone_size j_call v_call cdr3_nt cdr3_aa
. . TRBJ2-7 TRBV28 TGTGCCAGCAGTGTCACCGGGACGGCAACCTACGAGCAGTACTTC CASSVTGTATYEQYF
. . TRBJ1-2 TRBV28 TGTGCCAGCAGAGAAGACGGTCTTCGGGACTACGTTAGCTACACCTTC CASREDGLRDYVSYTF
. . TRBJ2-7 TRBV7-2 TGTGCCAGCAGCTTGTCTACGTTTGAGCAGTACTTC CASSLSTFEQYF
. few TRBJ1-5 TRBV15 TGTGCCACCAGCCCGACCCTGACAGTAGGCAATCAGCCCCAGCATTTT CATSPTLTVGNQPQHF
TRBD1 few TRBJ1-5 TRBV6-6 TGTGCCAGCAGTTACGGGCTGGACAGGGCGGCCCAGCCCCAGCATTTT CASSYGLDRAAQPQHF
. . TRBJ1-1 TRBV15 TGTGCCACCAGCGGGATTGAAGTTAAAACTGAAGCTTTCTTT CATSGIEVKTEAFF
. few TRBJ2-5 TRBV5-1 TGCGCCAGCAGCAGGGACCCCCTCGGGGAGACCCAGTACTTC CASSRDPLGETQYF
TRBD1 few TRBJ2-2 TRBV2 TGTGCCAGCAGTGTTGACAGGGGGCCCACCGGGGAGCTGTTTTTT CASSVDRGPTGELFF
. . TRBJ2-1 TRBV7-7 TGTGCTAGCAGCTTGATTCCCAGGGACAATGAGCGGTTCTTC CASSLIPRDNERFF
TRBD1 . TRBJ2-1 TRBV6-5 TGTGCCAGCAGCCCGGGACAGGGGTTAAAGAATGAGCAGTTCTTC CASSPGQGLKNEQFF
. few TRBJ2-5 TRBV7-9 TGTGCCAGCAGCTCACGTTTGGGCGGAGAGACCCAGTACTTC CASSSRLGGETQYF
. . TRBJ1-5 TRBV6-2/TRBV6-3 TGTGCCAGCAGGGAGTGGAGGGCTAGCAATCAGCCCCAGCATTTT CASREWRASNQPQHF
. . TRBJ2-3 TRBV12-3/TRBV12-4 TGTGCCAGCAGTTCCGATGGGCGGGCGGATACGCAGTATTTT CASSSDGRADTQYF
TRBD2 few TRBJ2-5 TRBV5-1 TGCGCCAGCAGCTGGGTGCAAGCGGGGGAAGAGACCCAGTACTTC CASSWVQAGEETQYF
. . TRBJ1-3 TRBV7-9 TGTGCCAGCTCCCGGGCGGAGCCCGGAAACACCATATATTTT CASSRAEPGNTIYF
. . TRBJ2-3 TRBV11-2 TGTGCCAGCAGCTTAGATCTCACTATGGATACGCAGTATTTT CASSLDLTMDTQYF
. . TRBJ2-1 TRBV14 TGTGCCAGCAGCCAAGGCCCCGGGGGGCGGGGAGTCAATGAGCAGTTCTTC CASSQGPGGRGVNEQFF
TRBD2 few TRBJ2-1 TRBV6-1 TGTGCCAGCAGTCGCCGAGACAGGGTGCGGACTAGCGGGAGGGTATTCAATGAGCAGTTCTTC CASSRRDRVRTSGRVFNEQFF
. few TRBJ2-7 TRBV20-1 TGCAGTGCTAGAGCCCCGGGACAACGCGAGCAGTACTTC CSARAPGQREQYF
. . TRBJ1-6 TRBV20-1 TGCAGTGCTACGTCGCAGGGGATAAACTATAATTCACCCCTCCACTTT CSATSQGINYNSPLHF
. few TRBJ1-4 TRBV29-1 TGCAGCGTTCAACATCTCGGGGGAGAAAAACTGTTTTTT CSVQHLGGEKLFF
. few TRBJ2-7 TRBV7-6 TGTGCCAGCAGCTTAGGGTTCGGATCCTACGAGCAGTACTTC CASSLGFGSYEQYF
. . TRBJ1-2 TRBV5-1 TGCGCCAGCAGCTTGGGGGAAGACCAGGGATACTATGGCTACACCTTC CASSLGEDQGYYGYTF
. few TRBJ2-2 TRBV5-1 TGCGCCAGCAAAGACAGACAAAACACCGGGGAGCTGTTTTTT CASKDRQNTGELFF
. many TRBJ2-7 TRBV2 TGTGCCAGCAGTGTCTCCCATCTATCCTACGAGCAGTACTTC CASSVSHLSYEQYF
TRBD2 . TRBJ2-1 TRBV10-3 TGTGCCATCAGTGAGTCGACCCCGACTAGCGGGAGTAGTAACAATGAGCAGTTCTTC CAISESTPTSGSSNNEQFF
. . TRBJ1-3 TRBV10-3 TGTGCCATTTCTGAGGGGCACTCTGGAAACACCATATATTTT CAISEGHSGNTIYF
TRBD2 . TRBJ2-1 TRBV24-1 TGTGCCACCAGTGGTCCGGGAGGAGTGAATGAGCAGTTCTTC CATSGPGGVNEQFF
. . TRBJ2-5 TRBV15 TGTGCCACCAGCAGAGTGATCCAAGAGACCCAGTACTTC CATSRVIQETQYF
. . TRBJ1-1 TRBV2 TGTGCCAGCACACAGCCCATGAACACTGAAGCTTTCTTT CASTQPMNTEAFF
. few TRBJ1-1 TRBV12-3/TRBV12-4 TGTGCCAGCAGTTTACCGACCTCCTGGGAAGCTTTCTTT CASSLPTSWEAFF
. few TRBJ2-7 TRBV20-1 TGCAGTGCTAGAGATTTCAGGGAAAACAACTACGAGCAGTACTTC CSARDFRENNYEQYF
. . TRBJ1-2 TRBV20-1 TGCAGTGCTAGAGACCCCAACAGTAACTATGGCTACACCTTC CSARDPNSNYGYTF
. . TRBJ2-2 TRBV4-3 TGCGCCAGCAGCCAAGACAGTGTCGGGGCTACGAACACCGGGGAGCTGTTTTTT CASSQDSVGATNTGELFF
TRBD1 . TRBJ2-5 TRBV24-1 TGTGCCACCAGTGATAAGGGGGCATGGGAGACCCAGTACTTC CATSDKGAWETQYF
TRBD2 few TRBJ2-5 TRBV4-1 TGCGCCAGCAGCCAAGGTCTCCGCGGGAGTACTCAGGAGCAGTACTTC CASSQGLRGSTQEQYF
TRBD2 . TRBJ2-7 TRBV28 TGTGCCAGCAGAGCACGTCGGACTAGCGGGAGACCAGAGCAGTACTTC CASRARRTSGRPEQYF
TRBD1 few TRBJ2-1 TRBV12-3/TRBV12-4 TGTGCCAGCAGTTTAGAGGGACAGGCTCAGGGCAATGAGCAGTTCTTC CASSLEGQAQGNEQFF
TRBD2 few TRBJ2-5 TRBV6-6 TGTGCCAGCAGTTACTCGTCAGAAGCGGGGTTTGAGACCCAGTACTTC CASSYSSEAGFETQYF
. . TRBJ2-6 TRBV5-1 TGCGCCAGCAGCTTGGAGGGCCTTGGGACTGGGGCCAACGTCCTGACTTTC CASSLEGLGTGANVLTF
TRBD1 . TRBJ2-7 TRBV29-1 TGCAGCGCTGCGGGGACAGGGGGCTACGAGCAGTACTTC CSAAGTGGYEQYF
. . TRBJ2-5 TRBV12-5 TGTGCTAGTGGTTCCCCGGGACAAGAAGAGACCCAGTACTTC CASGSPGQEETQYF
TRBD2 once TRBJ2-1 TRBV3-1 TGTGCCAGCAGCCAAGATGGGGCGGGGGGCGCCTACAATGAGCAGTTCTTC CASSQDGAGGAYNEQFF
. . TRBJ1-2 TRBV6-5 TGTGCCAGCAGCGACAATTACTATGGCTACACCTTC CASSDNYYGYTF
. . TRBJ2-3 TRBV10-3 TGTGCCATCGGAGGCGCAGATACGCAGTATTTT CAIGGADTQYF
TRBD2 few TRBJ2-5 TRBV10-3 TGTGCCATCAGTGAGTCGATGACAAGGGGAGGGGAGACCCAGTACTTC CAISESMTRGGETQYF
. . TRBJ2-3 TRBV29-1 TGCAGCGTTTCCCTCCGGGATACGCAGTATTTT CSVSLRDTQYF
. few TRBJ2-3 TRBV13 TGTGCCAGCAGCCAAAGAACGGGCTTGGGAGATACGCAGTATTTT CASSQRTGLGDTQYF
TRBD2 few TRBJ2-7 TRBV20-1 TGCAGTGCTAGAGAAGGAGCGGGAGATTGGGACTACGAGCAGTACTTC CSAREGAGDWDYEQYF
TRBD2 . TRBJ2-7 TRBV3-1 TGTGCCAGCAGCGGAAGCGGGAGGGCGAACGAGCAGTACTTC CASSGSGRANEQYF
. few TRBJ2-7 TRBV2 TGTGCCAGCCGCGGAGAAACCTACGAGCAGTACTTC CASRGETYEQYF